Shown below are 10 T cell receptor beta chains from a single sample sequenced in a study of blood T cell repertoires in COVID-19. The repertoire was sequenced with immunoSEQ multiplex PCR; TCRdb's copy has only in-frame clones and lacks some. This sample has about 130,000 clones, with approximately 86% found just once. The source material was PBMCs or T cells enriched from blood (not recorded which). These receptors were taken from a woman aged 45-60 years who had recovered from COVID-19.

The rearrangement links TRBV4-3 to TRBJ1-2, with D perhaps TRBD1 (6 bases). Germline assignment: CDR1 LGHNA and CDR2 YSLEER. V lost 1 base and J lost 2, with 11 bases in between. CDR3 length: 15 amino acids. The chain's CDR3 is CASSQAGAPNYGYTF. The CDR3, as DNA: TGCGCCAGCAGCCAAGCAGGGGCTCCCAACTATGGCTACACCTTC.

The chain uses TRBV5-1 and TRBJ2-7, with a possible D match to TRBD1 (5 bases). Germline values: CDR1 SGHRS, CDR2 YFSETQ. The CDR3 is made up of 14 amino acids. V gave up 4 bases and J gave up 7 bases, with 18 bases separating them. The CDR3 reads CASSGWGGEGEQYF. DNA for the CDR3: TGCGCCAGCAGCGGGTGGGGCGGAGAAGGGGAGCAGTACTTC.

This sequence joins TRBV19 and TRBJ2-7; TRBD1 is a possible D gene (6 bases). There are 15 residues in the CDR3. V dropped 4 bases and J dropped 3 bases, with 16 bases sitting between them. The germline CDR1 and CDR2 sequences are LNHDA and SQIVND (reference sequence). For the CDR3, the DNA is TGTGCCAGTAGTAGTGGGGCCCGACAGGTCTACGAGCAGTACTTC. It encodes CASSSGARQVYEQYF.

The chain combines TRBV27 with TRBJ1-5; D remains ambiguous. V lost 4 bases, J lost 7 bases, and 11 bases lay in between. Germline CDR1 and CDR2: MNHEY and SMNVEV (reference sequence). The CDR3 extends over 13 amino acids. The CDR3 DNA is TGTGCCAGCAGTTCCACGGGTAGGCAGCCCCAGCATTTT. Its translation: CASSSTGRQPQHF.

This chain's CDR3 is CASSLTGTPFGEKLFF. DNA for the CDR3: TGTGCCAGCAGCTTGACCGGGACTCCCTTTGGGGAAAAACTGTTTTTT. The chain uses TRBV11-2 and TRBJ1-4; D might be TRBD1 (5 bases). Trimming removed 3 bases at V and 8 bases at J, with 19 bases between. The CDR3 consists of 16 residues. Germline CDR1 is SGHAT and CDR2 is FQNNGV.

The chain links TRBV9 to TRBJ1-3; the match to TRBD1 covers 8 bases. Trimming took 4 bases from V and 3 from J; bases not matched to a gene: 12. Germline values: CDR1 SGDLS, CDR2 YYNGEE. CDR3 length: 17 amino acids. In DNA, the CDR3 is TGTGCCAGCAGCACCCATGGGACAGGCAGGGTTGGAAACACCATATATTTT. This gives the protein CASSTHGTGRVGNTIYF.

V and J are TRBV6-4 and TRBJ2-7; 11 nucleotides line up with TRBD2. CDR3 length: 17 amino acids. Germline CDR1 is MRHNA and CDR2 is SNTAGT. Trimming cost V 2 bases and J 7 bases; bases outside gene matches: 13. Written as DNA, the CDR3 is TGTGCCAGCAGTGACCCGCTGAGACTAGCGGGGTTTGGAGAGCAGTACTTC. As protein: CASSDPLRLAGFGEQYF.

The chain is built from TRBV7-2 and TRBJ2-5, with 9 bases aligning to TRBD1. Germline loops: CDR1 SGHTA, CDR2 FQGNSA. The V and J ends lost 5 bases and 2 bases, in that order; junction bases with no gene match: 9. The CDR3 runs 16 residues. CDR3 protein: CASSVSGTGFQETQYF. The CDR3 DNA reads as TGTGCCAGCAGCGTCTCCGGGACAGGGTTTCAAGAGACCCAGTACTTC.

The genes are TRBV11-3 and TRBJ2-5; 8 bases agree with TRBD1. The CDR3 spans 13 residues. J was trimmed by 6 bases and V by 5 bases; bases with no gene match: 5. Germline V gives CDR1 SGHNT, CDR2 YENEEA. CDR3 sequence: CASSTGQGQTQYF. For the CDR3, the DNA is TGTGCCAGCAGCACCGGACAGGGTCAGACCCAGTACTTC. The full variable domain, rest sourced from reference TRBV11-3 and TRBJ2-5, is EAGVVQSPRYKIIEKKQPVAFWCNPISGHNTLYWYLQNLGQGPELLIRYENEEAVDDSQLPKDRFSAERLKGVDSTLKIQPAELGDSAVYLCASSTGQGQTQYFGPGTRLLVL.

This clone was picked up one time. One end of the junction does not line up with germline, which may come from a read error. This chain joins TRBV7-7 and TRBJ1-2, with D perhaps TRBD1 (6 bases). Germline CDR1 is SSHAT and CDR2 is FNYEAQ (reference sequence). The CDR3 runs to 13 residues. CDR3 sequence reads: CASSLATGQGYTF. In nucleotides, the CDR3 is TGTGCTAGCAGCTTGGCCACAGGGCAAGGCTACACCTTC.